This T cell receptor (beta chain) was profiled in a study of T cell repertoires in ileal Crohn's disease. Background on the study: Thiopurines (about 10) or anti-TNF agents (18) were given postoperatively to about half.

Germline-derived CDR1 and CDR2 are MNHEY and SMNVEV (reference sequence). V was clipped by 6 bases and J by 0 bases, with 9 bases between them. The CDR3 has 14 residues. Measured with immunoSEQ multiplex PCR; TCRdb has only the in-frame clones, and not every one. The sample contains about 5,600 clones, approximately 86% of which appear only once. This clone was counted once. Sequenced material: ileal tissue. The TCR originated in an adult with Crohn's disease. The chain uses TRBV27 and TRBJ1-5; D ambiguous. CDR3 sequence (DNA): TGTGCCAGCAGGTCGCTCGGTAGCAATCAGCCCCAGCATTTT. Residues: CASRSLGSNQPQHF.